This is a list of T cell receptor beta chains from one sample in a study of blood T cells in healthy people across ages. TCRdb redid the calling of the 5' RACE reads with MiXCR, one entry per CDR3 protein. The sample gives approximately 2,000,000 distinct CDR3 sequences, approximately 40% of which show up once; 23% is in the top ten. The sequenced sample was blood. These receptors were collected from a human donor in good health. Each CDR3 is given with its conserved first and last residue. A D gene is named only where the DNA matches it firmly. Size tells how often a clone was seen (once, few, many) or the class of an expanded clone, and some rows leave it out.

v_gene: TRBV3-1; abundance: .; d_gene: TRBD1; j_gene: TRBJ1-6; CDR3aa: CASSRRRDRDSPLHF; CDR3nt: TGTGCCAGCAGCCGACGAAGGGACAGGGATTCACCCCTCCACTTT
v_gene: TRBV9; abundance: .; d_gene: TRBD1; j_gene: TRBJ2-7; CDR3aa: CASSRGTGSAYEQYF; CDR3nt: TGTGCCAGCAGCCGGGGGACAGGGAGCGCCTACGAGCAGTACTTC
v_gene: TRBV9; abundance: .; d_gene: .; j_gene: TRBJ1-1; CDR3aa: CASSVTGGWPTEAFF; CDR3nt: TGTGCCAGCAGCGTAACGGGGGGCTGGCCCACTGAAGCTTTCTTT
v_gene: TRBV12-3/TRBV12-4; abundance: many; d_gene: TRBD1; j_gene: TRBJ2-7; CDR3aa: CASSLGTATGEQYF; CDR3nt: TGTGCCAGCAGTTTGGGGACGGCGACAGGGGAGCAGTACTTC
v_gene: TRBV7-2; abundance: .; d_gene: .; j_gene: TRBJ1-2; CDR3aa: CASSLASAGAYGYTF; CDR3nt: TGTGCCAGCAGCTTAGCGTCGGCAGGGGCCTATGGCTACACCTTC
v_gene: TRBV29-1; abundance: few; d_gene: TRBD2; j_gene: TRBJ2-5; CDR3aa: CSVPLAGRGETQYF; CDR3nt: TGCAGCGTACCATTAGCGGGGAGAGGGGAGACCCAGTACTTC
v_gene: TRBV4-2; abundance: few; d_gene: TRBD2; j_gene: TRBJ2-3; CDR3aa: CAGSPHAGLAGGGNTDTQYF; CDR3nt: TGTGCCGGCAGCCCACATGCGGGACTAGCGGGGGGAGGGAACACAGATACGCAGTATTTT
v_gene: TRBV7-2; abundance: .; d_gene: .; j_gene: TRBJ1-2; CDR3aa: CASSLEGSQPPLYGYTF; CDR3nt: TGTGCCAGCAGCTTAGAGGGCAGTCAACCCCCCCTCTATGGCTACACCTTC
v_gene: TRBV20-1; abundance: many; d_gene: .; j_gene: TRBJ2-7; CDR3aa: CSAHSALSYEQYF; CDR3nt: TGCAGTGCACACAGTGCTCTCTCCTACGAGCAGTACTTC
v_gene: TRBV28; abundance: .; d_gene: TRBD1; j_gene: TRBJ2-7; CDR3aa: CASSALKGGYYEQYF; CDR3nt: TGTGCCAGCAGTGCGTTAAAAGGGGGCTACTACGAGCAGTACTTC
v_gene: TRBV20-1; abundance: .; d_gene: .; j_gene: TRBJ1-1; CDR3aa: CSAISRGLGEAFF; CDR3nt: TGCAGTGCTATTTCCCGCGGATTGGGTGAAGCTTTCTTT
v_gene: TRBV20-1; abundance: few; d_gene: .; j_gene: TRBJ2-1; CDR3aa: CSATVPPVYNEQFF; CDR3nt: TGCAGTGCTACAGTCCCCCCGGTCTACAATGAGCAGTTCTTC